This T cell receptor beta chain was sequenced during a study of OX40 agonist ivuxolimab in advanced cancers. TCRdb's table, derived via immunoSEQ multiplex PCR, lists solely in-frame clones and lacks some. The table lists 25,000 to 30,000 clones, around four fifths of them singletons. Sequencing was performed on CD4+ or CD8+ T cells sorted from blood, taken in a trial of the OX40 agonist ivuxolimab. This clonotype originated in an adult with an advanced solid tumor such as melanoma, head and neck, liver or kidney cancer.

The CDR3 loop reads CASSELPLPIGNEQFF. CDR3 nucleotide sequence: TGTGCCAGCAGTGAGCTTCCACTCCCGATAGGCAATGAGCAGTTCTTC. V and J are TRBV2 and TRBJ2-1; D is undetermined. Germline V gene sequence: CDR1 SNHLY, CDR2 FYNNEI. The CDR3 runs to 16 residues. V gave up 3 bases and J gave up 6 bases, with 18 bases separating them.